Listed here are 15 T cell receptor beta chains from one sample, sequenced in a study of blood T cell repertoires in COVID-19. Sequencing used immunoSEQ multiplex PCR; TCRdb keeps in-frame clones, though not all of them. The sample contains hundreds of thousands of clones, over 75% of which appear only once. The material sequenced was PBMCs or T cells enriched from blood (not recorded which). The source of these receptors is a woman aged 30 to 39 who had recovered from COVID-19.

This sequence joins TRBV10-1 and TRBJ2-1; 12 nucleotides align to TRBD2. V shed 7 bases, J shed 9 bases, and the junction held 4 bases outside the gene matches. Looked up from germline, CDR1 is WNHNN and CDR2 is SYGVQD (reference sequence). The CDR3 extends over 13 amino acids. CDR3 DNA: TGCGCCAGCACCGAACTAGCGGGGGGTGAGCAGTTCTTC. As protein: CASTELAGGEQFF.

The rearrangement links TRBV6-5 to TRBJ1-2; 10 nucleotides match TRBD1. CDR3 length equals 13 residues. The V and J ends lost 2 bases and 7 bases, in that order; junction bases with no gene match: 1. CDR1 is MNHEY, CDR2 SVGAGI, per germline. The DNA of the CDR3 is TGTGCCAGCAGTTACGGGACAGGGGCTGGCTACACCTTC. Translation gives CASSYGTGAGYTF.

Of note for this clone: Different DNA sequences within this sample yield the same CDR3. This rearrangement joins TRBV19 to TRBJ1-1, with D possibly matching TRBD1 (6 bases). Germline V gene lookup returns CDR1 LNHDA and CDR2 SQIVND (reference sequence). The CDR3 covers 15 residues. V lost 2 bases and J lost 0, with 10 bases in between. The CDR3, as DNA: TGTGCCAGTAGTATACGAGGGGGAATGAACACTGAAGCTTTCTTT. It encodes CASSIRGGMNTEAFF.

The chain employs TRBV9 and TRBJ2-7; 14 bases agree with TRBD2. Germline values: CDR1 SGDLS, CDR2 YYNGEE. The CDR3 is made up of 16 amino acids. Germline trimming cut 2 bases from V and 0 bases from J; bases unmatched to any gene: 1. This chain's CDR3 is CASSVGTSGGSYEQYF. Written as DNA, the CDR3 is TGTGCCAGCAGCGTTGGGACTAGCGGGGGCTCCTACGAGCAGTACTTC.

The chain is built from TRBV7-6 and TRBJ2-1, with 9 bases fitting TRBD2. Looked up from germline, CDR1 is SGHVS and CDR2 is FNYEAQ. After removal of 1 base from V and 4 bases from J, the junction contained 8 bases not matched to a gene. The CDR3 runs 17 residues. This CDR3 reads CASSLVRGGMGYNEQFF. CDR3 DNA sequence: TGTGCCAGCAGCTTAGTGCGGGGGGGCATGGGTTACAATGAGCAGTTCTTC.

With respect to this clone: One end of the junction fails to match germline, which may point to a read error. This rearrangement joins TRBV2 to TRBJ2-1, with 9 bases fitting TRBD2. Germline-derived CDR1 and CDR2 are SNHLY and FYNNEI. This CDR3 spans 18 amino acids. The CDR3 sequence: CAPSGGARGGARYNEQFF. In nucleotides, the CDR3 is TGCGCCCCCTCTGGGGGGGCTCGCGGGGGGGCTAGGTATAATGAGCAGTTCTTC. The variable domain in full, completed from reference TRBV2 and TRBJ2-1, reads EPEVTQTPSHQVTQMGQEVILRCVPISNHLYFYWYRQILGQKVEFLVSFYNNEISEKSEIFDDQFSVERPDGSNFTLKIRSTKLEDSAMYFCAPSGGARGGARYNEQFFGPGTRLTVL.

The chain recombines TRBV21-1 with TRBJ2-2; TRBD1, as called in the table, went unchecked against the DNA. TRBV21-1 is recorded as a pseudogene. The CDR3 sequence is 18 residues long. This CDR3 is CASSKLGTGGLYPGELFF. The CDR3 DNA follows: TGTGCCAGCAGCAAATTGGGGACAGGGGGCTTGTATCCCGGGGAGCTGTTTTTT.

The V gene is TRBV24-1, the J gene TRBJ2-5; possibly TRBD1 for D (5 bases). V lost 2 bases to trimming and J lost 0 bases, with 12 bases between them. Per the germline V gene, CDR1 is KGHDR and CDR2 is SFDVKD. The CDR3 is made up of 16 amino acids. The CDR3, as DNA: TGTGCCACCAGTGATTACCTGGCAGGGAACCAAGAGACCCAGTACTTC. It yields the protein CATSDYLAGNQETQYF.

This sequence joins TRBV7-8 and TRBJ1-1; a weak D match, TRBD1 (5 bases). Trimming stripped 2 bases from V and 11 bases from J, with 24 bases between. The germline V gene has CDR1 SGHVS and CDR2 FQNEAQ. The CDR3 extends over 16 amino acids. The CDR3 nucleotides are TGTGCCAGCAGCTTAAACGCCGGGGGAGCTGTACGTGAGGCTTTCTTT. It is translated as CASSLNAGGAVREAFF.

V usage is TRBV18 and J usage is TRBJ2-2; 13 nucleotides match TRBD2. The CDR3 covers 19 residues. Losses at the gene ends were 4 bases for V and 5 bases for J; bases not matched to a gene: 13. CDR1 is KGHSH, CDR2 LQKENI, per germline. The CDR3, as DNA: TGTGCCAGCTCACGGATAGGACTAGCGGGGGCTACGCGGACCGGGGAGCTGTTTTTT. It encodes CASSRIGLAGATRTGELFF.

CDR3 DNA: TGCGCCAGCAGCCAGACGTGGGCGGGGGGGGCAGATACGCAGTATTTT. Its protein product is CASSQTWAGGADTQYF. The chain links TRBV4-3 to TRBJ2-3; 9 bases align to TRBD2. Germline V gene lookup returns CDR1 LGHNA and CDR2 YSLEER. The V gene end was trimmed by 3 bases and the J gene end by 4 bases; junction bases not matched to a gene: 8. The length of the CDR3 is 16 residues.

This chain uses TRBV5-1 with TRBJ1-3; 7 bases match TRBD1. V trimming: 0 bases; J trimming: 8 bases; junction bases outside the gene matches: 2. Germline V gives CDR1 SGHRS, CDR2 YFSETQ. CDR3 length equals 13 residues. CDR3 in amino acids: CASSLDRGHTIYF. CDR3 nucleotides: TGCGCCAGCAGCTTGGACAGGGGCCACACCATATATTTT.

The genes are TRBV7-9 and TRBJ1-1; 10 bases agree with TRBD1. Germline trimming cut 1 base from V and 8 bases from J; bases unmatched to any gene: 1. The CDR3 has 13 residues. Germline V CDR1 and CDR2: SEHNR, FQNEAQ (reference sequence). CDR3 in amino acids: CASSLGQGAEAFF. In DNA, the CDR3 is TGTGCCAGCAGCTTAGGACAGGGGGCGGAAGCTTTCTTT.

The J gene is TRBJ1-2, the V gene TRBV7-9; a possible D gene is TRBD1 (6 bases). The CDR3 contains 15 residues. V was clipped by 6 bases and J by 7 bases, with 21 bases between them. CDR1 SEHNR and CDR2 FQNEAQ come from the germline V gene (reference sequence). In nucleotides, the CDR3 is TGTGCCAGCAGTCCAAGGGACAATGACCGTCGTGGCTACACCTTC. This sequence encodes CASSPRDNDRRGYTF.

The chain links TRBV7-9 to TRBJ2-3; TRBD2 agrees at 12 bases. Germline V gene data show CDR1 as SEHNR and CDR2 as FQNEAQ (reference sequence). The CDR3 consists of 16 residues. V dropped 3 bases and J dropped 5; count of bases not matched to a gene: 6. The CDR3 spells CASSLRLAGDKDTQYF. Here the CDR3 DNA reads TGTGCCAGCAGCTTGAGACTAGCGGGGGACAAAGATACGCAGTATTTT.